A single T cell receptor beta chain is shown here with its context. Treatment described: about 20 received Ad26.COV2.S at low or high dose, single or two shots; about 5 received placebo; per-sample allocation not given. Specimen acquisition occurred on day 63 following the initial vaccine or placebo injection. An adult aged 18-55 years in Boston served as the donor. Ad26.COV2.S expressed prefusion-stabilized spike from the original Wuhan strain. Germline loops: CDR1 SGHAT, CDR2 FQDESV (reference sequence). The junction had 6 bases not matched to a gene; V was cut back by 6 bases and J by 2 bases. CDR3 length equals 16 residues. This sample is part of a study of Ad26.COV2.S vaccination and SARS-CoV-2 variants. The wider study: In the study, Ad26.COV2.S was injected intramuscularly once, or twice 56 days apart.

The data were produced by immunoSEQ multiplex PCR, yet TCRdb's version contains in-frame clones alone and is incomplete. The sample consists of fewer than 500,000 clones, roughly 90% of them appearing once. The clonotype comes from a person between 18 and 65 years old who received the Ad26.COV2.S COVID-19 vaccine or a placebo. Here the sequenced sample was peripheral blood, taken in a trial of Ad26.COV2.S vaccine versus placebo. The V gene is TRBV11-1, the J gene TRBJ2-2, with 10 bases fitting TRBD2. This chain's CDR3 is CASSQLAGLNTGELFF. The CDR3 region has the DNA TGTGCCAGCAGTCAACTAGCGGGGCTTAACACCGGGGAGCTGTTTTTT.